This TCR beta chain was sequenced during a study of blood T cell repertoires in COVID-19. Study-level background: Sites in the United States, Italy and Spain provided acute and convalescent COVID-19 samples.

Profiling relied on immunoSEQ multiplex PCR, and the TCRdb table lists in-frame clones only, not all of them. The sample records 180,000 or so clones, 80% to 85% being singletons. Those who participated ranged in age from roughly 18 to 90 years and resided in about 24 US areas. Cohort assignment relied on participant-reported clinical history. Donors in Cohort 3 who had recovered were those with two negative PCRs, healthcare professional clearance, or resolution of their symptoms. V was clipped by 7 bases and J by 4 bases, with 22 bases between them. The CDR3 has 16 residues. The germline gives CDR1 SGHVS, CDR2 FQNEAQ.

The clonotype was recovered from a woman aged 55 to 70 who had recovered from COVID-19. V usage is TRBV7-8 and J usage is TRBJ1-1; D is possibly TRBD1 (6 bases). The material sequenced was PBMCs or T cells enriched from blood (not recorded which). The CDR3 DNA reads TGTGCCAGCATCCGTACCCACCCTTTGGGGGCCACTGAAGCTTTCTTT. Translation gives CASIRTHPLGATEAFF. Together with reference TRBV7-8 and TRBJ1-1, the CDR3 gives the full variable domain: GAGVSQSPRYKVAKRGQDVALRCDPISGHVSLFWYQQALGQGPEFLTYFQNEAQLDKSGLPSDRFFAERPEGSVSTLKIQRTQQEDSAVYLCASIRTHPLGATEAFFGQGTRLTVV.